Listed below are T cell receptor beta chains from one sample, sequenced in a study of shared clonotypes between healthy human individuals. Sequencing was performed with immunoSEQ multiplex PCR; in TCRdb, only in-frame clones are kept and a portion is missing. The table lists hundreds of thousands of clones, 90% to 97% of them singletons. The sample taken for sequencing was naive CD8+ T cells sorted from blood. These receptors all stem from a woman aged 25 to 39 in good health. Each CDR3 is given with its conserved first and last residue. A D gene is named only where the DNA matches it firmly. Only some rows state a clone size, as once, few, many or a class for expanded clones.

CDR3	DNA	D	V	size	J
CASSQGSHVGEQYF	TGCGCCAGCAGCCAAGGGAGCCACGTGGGAGAGCAGTACTTC	NA	TRBV4-1	NA	TRBJ2-7
CASSVGRGGDTQYF	TGTGCCAGCAGTGTCGGGAGAGGAGGAGATACGCAGTATTTT	NA	TRBV5-4	NA	TRBJ2-3
CASSYSSGHQETQYF	TGTGCCAGCAGTTACTCTTCGGGGCACCAAGAGACCCAGTACTTC	NA	TRBV6-5	once	TRBJ2-5
CASSIVPGAINQPQHF	TGTGCCAGTAGTATAGTCCCAGGGGCTATCAATCAGCCCCAGCATTTT	NA	TRBV19	NA	TRBJ1-5
CASSQAPGTGYNEQFF	TGCGCCAGCAGCCAGGCGCCAGGGACCGGTTACAATGAGCAGTTCTTC	NA	TRBV4-1	NA	TRBJ2-1
CASSEVPGDYTF	TGTGCCAGCAGTGAAGTTCCGGGGGACTACACCTTC	NA	TRBV6-1	few	TRBJ1-2
CASSRSGSADTQYF	TGTGCCAGCAGCCGTAGCGGGAGTGCTGATACGCAGTATTTT	TRBD2	TRBV7-6	NA	TRBJ2-3
CASSWAGMNTEAFF	TGTGCCAGCAGCTGGGCGGGCATGAACACTGAAGCTTTCTTT	NA	TRBV5-6	NA	TRBJ1-1
CASKGRGPDTQYF	TGTGCCAGTAAAGGGCGGGGCCCAGATACGCAGTATTTT	NA	TRBV19	NA	TRBJ2-3
CARRVFKNTEAFF	TGTGCCAGACGAGTTTTTAAGAACACTGAAGCTTTCTTT	NA	TRBV30	NA	TRBJ1-1
CASSILMNTEAFF	TGTGCCAGTAGTATACTAATGAACACTGAAGCTTTCTTT	NA	TRBV19	NA	TRBJ1-1
CAWSLRVGYTF	TGTGCCTGGAGTCTTCGGGTGGGCTACACCTTC	NA	TRBV30	NA	TRBJ1-2
CASSFLWEAGSNEQFF	TGTGCCAGCAGCTTCCTTTGGGAGGCCGGGTCGAATGAGCAGTTCTTC	NA	TRBV5-6	NA	TRBJ2-1
CAWSVLAEDTQYF	TGTGCCTGGAGTGTACTAGCGGAAGATACGCAGTATTTT	TRBD2	TRBV30	NA	TRBJ2-3
CASGSAGVIGEQFF	TGTGCTAGTGGTTCGGCGGGAGTAATTGGCGAGCAGTTCTTC	TRBD2	TRBV12-5	once	TRBJ2-1
CASSQDPGEQFF	TGTGCCAGCAGCCAGGACCCGGGGGAGCAGTTCTTC	NA	TRBV7-2	NA	TRBJ2-1
CASGPYNEQFF	TGTGCCAGCGGCCCCTACAATGAGCAGTTCTTC	NA	TRBV6-5	NA	TRBJ2-1
CASGEGSGINLNEQFF	TGTGCCAGCGGGGAGGGCAGCGGGATAAATCTCAATGAGCAGTTCTTC	TRBD2	TRBV2	NA	TRBJ2-1
CSVEADTGINYGYTF	TGCAGCGTTGAAGCGGACACAGGGATTAACTATGGCTACACCTTC	NA	TRBV29-1	NA	TRBJ1-2
CASSYGTGGYEQYF	TGTGCCAGCAGCTATGGGACAGGGGGGTACGAGCAGTACTTC	TRBD1	TRBV6-5	NA	TRBJ2-7
CSVIDTPF	TGCAGCGTTATAGATACACCCTTC	NA	TRBV29-1	NA	TRBJ1-2
CASSFPAGYNYEQYF	TGTGCCAGCAGCTTCCCAGCGGGATACAACTACGAGCAGTACTTC	TRBD2	TRBV5-5	NA	TRBJ2-7
CASRIRQGNSYNEQFF	TGTGCCAGCAGAATACGACAGGGGAACTCCTACAATGAGCAGTTCTTC	TRBD1	TRBV28	NA	TRBJ2-1
CASSSPRGWEQYF	TGTGCCAGCAGCTCCCCGCGGGGCTGGGAGCAGTACTTC	NA	TRBV7-9	NA	TRBJ2-7
CASSEAHEQYF	TGCGCCAGCAGTGAAGCCCACGAGCAGTACTTC	NA	TRBV10-2	NA	TRBJ2-7
CASSSERERGYDEQYF	TGTGCCAGCAGTTCCGAGCGGGAGAGGGGGTATGACGAGCAGTACTTC	TRBD2	TRBV28	NA	TRBJ2-7
CASSSPPRSANQPQHF	TGTGCCAGCAGTTCCCCGCCGAGAAGTGCCAATCAGCCCCAGCATTTT	NA	TRBV28	once	TRBJ1-5
CASSGIDSYEQYF	TGTGCCAGCAGTGGCATCGACAGCTACGAGCAGTACTTC	NA	TRBV2	NA	TRBJ2-7
CASSVGTGGRGEKLFF	TGTGCCAGCAGCGTCGGGACAGGGGGCCGGGGTGAAAAACTGTTTTTT	TRBD1	TRBV2	NA	TRBJ1-4
CASSLRYEVYEQYF	TGTGCCAGCAGCTTAAGGTACGAGGTCTACGAGCAGTACTTC	NA	TRBV11-2	NA	TRBJ2-7
CASSVQGQGEQYF	TGCGCCAGCAGCGTCCAAGGCCAGGGCGAGCAGTACTTC	NA	TRBV4-1	NA	TRBJ2-7
CASSPVGKGTEAFF	TGTGCCAGCAGCCCTGTGGGGAAGGGGACTGAAGCTTTCTTT	NA	TRBV7-9	few	TRBJ1-1
CASSVAAGVTYEQYF	TGTGCCAGCAGCGTAGCAGCGGGGGTGACCTACGAGCAGTACTTC	TRBD2	TRBV9	NA	TRBJ2-7
CASSSGTSANNEQFF	TGTGCCAGCAGCTCTGGGACTAGCGCGAACAATGAGCAGTTCTTC	TRBD2	TRBV27	NA	TRBJ2-1
CASSLEGGFQETQYF	TGCGCCAGCAGCTTGGAGGGAGGGTTCCAAGAGACCCAGTACTTC	TRBD2	TRBV5-1	NA	TRBJ2-5
CASRPRTGYEQYF	TGTGCCAGCAGGCCTCGGACAGGCTACGAGCAGTACTTC	TRBD1	TRBV6-5	once	TRBJ2-7
CASISLAGYNEQFF	TGTGCCAGCATATCGCTAGCGGGTTACAATGAGCAGTTCTTC	NA	TRBV21-1	once	TRBJ2-1
CASSIGQGASTNEKLFF	TGTGCCAGTAGTATCGGGCAGGGGGCCTCCACTAATGAAAAACTGTTTTTT	TRBD1	TRBV19	NA	TRBJ1-4
CASITYGSYEQYF	TGCGCCAGCATTACCTATGGTTCCTACGAGCAGTACTTC	NA	TRBV10-2	NA	TRBJ2-7
CASSSNRVLNQPQHF	TGTGCCAGCAGCTCCAACCGGGTCCTCAATCAGCCCCAGCATTTT	NA	TRBV6-5	NA	TRBJ1-5
CACNPGLENTEAFF	TGTGCCTGTAACCCGGGACTAGAGAACACTGAAGCTTTCTTT	NA	TRBV30	few	TRBJ1-1
CASSGGEPQHF	TGTGCCAGCAGCGGGGGGGAACCCCAGCATTTT	NA	TRBV28	NA	TRBJ1-5
CASRTVNTGELFF	TGTGCCAGCAGGACAGTGAACACCGGGGAGCTGTTTTTT	NA	TRBV28	once	TRBJ2-2
CASFGGSTGELFF	TGTGCCTCCTTTGGGGGGTCCACCGGGGAGCTGTTTTTT	NA	TRBV5-4	NA	TRBJ2-2
CASSFQGSRNTIYF	TGTGCCAGCAGCTTCCAGGGATCAAGAAACACCATATATTTT	NA	TRBV5-4	NA	TRBJ1-3
CASSQEDRTYEQYF	TGCGCCAGCAGCCAAGAGGACAGAACCTACGAGCAGTACTTC	NA	TRBV4-1	NA	TRBJ2-7
CASSSPGAYNEQFF	TGTGCCAGCAGTTCACCGGGAGCCTACAATGAGCAGTTCTTC	NA	TRBV27	NA	TRBJ2-1
CASSSGQQSEQYF	TGTGCCAGCAGCTCCGGACAGCAGAGCGAGCAGTACTTC	NA	TRBV11-2	NA	TRBJ2-7
CASSQDRGYYEQYF	TGTGCCAGCAGCCAGGACAGGGGTTATTACGAGCAGTACTTC	TRBD1	TRBV5-6	NA	TRBJ2-7
CSAVSGRAFNEQFF	TGCAGCGCCGTTAGCGGGAGGGCCTTTAATGAGCAGTTCTTC	TRBD2	TRBV29-1	NA	TRBJ2-1
CASSYSRGITDTQYF	TGTGCCAGCAGTTACTCCCGCGGAATCACAGATACGCAGTATTTT	NA	TRBV6-6	NA	TRBJ2-3
CASSKAFSGSSKASTDTQYF	TGTGCCAGCAGCAAAGCGTTTAGCGGGAGCTCGAAGGCTAGCACAGATACGCAGTATTTT	NA	TRBV21-1	NA	TRBJ2-3
CASSIRRVMNTGELFF	TGTGCCAGCAGCATACGCAGGGTGATGAACACCGGGGAGCTGTTTTTT	NA	TRBV28	NA	TRBJ2-2
CASSLDSYEQFF	TGTGCCAGCAGCCTTGACAGTTATGAGCAGTTCTTC	NA	TRBV11-1	NA	TRBJ2-1
CASSSFSSGSLHEQYF	TGTGCCAGCAGCTCCTTCTCTAGCGGGAGTCTCCACGAGCAGTACTTC	TRBD2	TRBV13	NA	TRBJ2-7